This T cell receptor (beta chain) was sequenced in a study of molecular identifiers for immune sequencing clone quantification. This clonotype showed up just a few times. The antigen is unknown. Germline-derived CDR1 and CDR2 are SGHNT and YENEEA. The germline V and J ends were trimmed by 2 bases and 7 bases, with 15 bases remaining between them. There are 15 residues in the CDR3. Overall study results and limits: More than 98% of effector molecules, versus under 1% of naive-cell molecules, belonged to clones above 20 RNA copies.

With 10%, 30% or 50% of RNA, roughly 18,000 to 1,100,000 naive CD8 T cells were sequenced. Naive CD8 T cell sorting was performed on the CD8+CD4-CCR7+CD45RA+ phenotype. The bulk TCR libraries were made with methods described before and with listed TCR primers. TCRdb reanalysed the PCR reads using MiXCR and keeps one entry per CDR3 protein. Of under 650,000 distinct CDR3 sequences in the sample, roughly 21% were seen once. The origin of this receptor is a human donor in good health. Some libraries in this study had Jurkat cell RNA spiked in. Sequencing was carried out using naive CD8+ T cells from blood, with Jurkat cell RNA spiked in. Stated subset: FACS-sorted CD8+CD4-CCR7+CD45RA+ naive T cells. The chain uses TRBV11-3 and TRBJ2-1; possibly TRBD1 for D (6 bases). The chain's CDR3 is CASSLQGSGSNEQFF. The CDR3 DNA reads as TGTGCCAGCAGCTTACAGGGGTCGGGGTCAAATGAGCAGTTCTTC.